The TCR beta chain described here comes from a study of OX40 agonist ivuxolimab in advanced cancers. As for the study in general: Across the patients, intravenous ivuxolimab was delivered every 2 weeks at 0.01 to 10 mg/kg.

Trimming shortened V by 5 bases and J by 4 bases, and 19 bases separated the two germline ends. The length of the CDR3 is 15 residues. CDR1 and CDR2 (germline): SQVTM, ANQGSEA. The table came from immunoSEQ multiplex PCR; TCRdb's copy has only in-frame clones and leaves some out. The sample contains some 50,000 clones, around 87% of which appear only once. The chain combines TRBV29-1 with TRBJ2-3; perhaps D is TRBD1 or TRBD2 (5 bases each). The source material was CD4+ or CD8+ T cells sorted from blood, sampled in a trial of the OX40 agonist ivuxolimab. The receptor was derived from an adult with an advanced solid tumor such as melanoma, head and neck, liver or kidney cancer. DNA of the CDR3: TGCAGCGTTTTCGGTATTTGGGGGAATGCAGATACGCAGTATTTT. Encoded protein: CSVFGIWGNADTQYF.